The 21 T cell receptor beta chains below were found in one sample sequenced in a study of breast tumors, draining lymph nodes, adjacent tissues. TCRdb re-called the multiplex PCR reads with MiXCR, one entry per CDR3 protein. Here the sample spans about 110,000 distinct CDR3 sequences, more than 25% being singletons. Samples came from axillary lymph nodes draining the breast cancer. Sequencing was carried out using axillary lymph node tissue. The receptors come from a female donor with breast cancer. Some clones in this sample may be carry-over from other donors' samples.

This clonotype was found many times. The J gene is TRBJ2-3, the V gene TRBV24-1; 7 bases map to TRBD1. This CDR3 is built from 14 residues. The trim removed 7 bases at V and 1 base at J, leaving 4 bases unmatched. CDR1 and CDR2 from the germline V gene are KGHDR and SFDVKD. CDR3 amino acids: CATSTGVGTDTQYF. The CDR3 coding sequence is TGTGCCACCAGCACAGGGGTTGGCACAGATACGCAGTATTTT.

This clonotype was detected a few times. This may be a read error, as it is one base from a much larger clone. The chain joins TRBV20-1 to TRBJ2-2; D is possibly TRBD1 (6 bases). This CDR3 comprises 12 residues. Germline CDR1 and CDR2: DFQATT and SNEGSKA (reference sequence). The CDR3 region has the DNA TGCAGTGCTGGGGGCGGCACCGGGGAGCCGTTTTTT. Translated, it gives CSAGGGTGEPFF.

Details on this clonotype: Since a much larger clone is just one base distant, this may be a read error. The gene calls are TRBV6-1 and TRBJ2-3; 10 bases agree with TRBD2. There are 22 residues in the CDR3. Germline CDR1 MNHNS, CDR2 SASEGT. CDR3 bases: TGTGCCAGCAGGGACGGGTTTGAGGAAAGACAGGGACTAGCGTCTTTCACAGATACGCGGTATTTT. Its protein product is CASRDGFEERQGLASFTDTRYF.

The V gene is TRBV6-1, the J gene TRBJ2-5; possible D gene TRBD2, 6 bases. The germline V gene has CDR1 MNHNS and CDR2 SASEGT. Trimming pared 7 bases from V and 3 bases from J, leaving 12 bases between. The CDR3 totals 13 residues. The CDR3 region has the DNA TGTGCCAGCACCCGGAGGGCCGAAGAGACCCAGTACTTC. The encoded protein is CASTRRAEETQYF.

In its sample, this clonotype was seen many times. The CDR3 DNA reads TGTGCCAGCAGCTGGGGACTAGCGGGGTTTCGGGATACGCAGTATTTT. Its translation: CASSWGLAGFRDTQYF. J is TRBJ2-3 and V is TRBV5-6; 13 nucleotides align to TRBD2. V trimming: 3 bases; J trimming: 6 bases; junction bases outside the gene matches: 7. The germline V gene encodes CDR1 SGHDT and CDR2 YYEEEE. The CDR3 spans 16 residues.

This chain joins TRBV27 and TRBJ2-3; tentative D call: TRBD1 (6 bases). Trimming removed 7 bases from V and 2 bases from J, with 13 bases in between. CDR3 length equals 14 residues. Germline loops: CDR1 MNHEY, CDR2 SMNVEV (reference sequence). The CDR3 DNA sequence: TGTGCCAGCACCACAGGGATAAACACAGATACGCAGTATTTT. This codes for CASTTGINTDTQYF.

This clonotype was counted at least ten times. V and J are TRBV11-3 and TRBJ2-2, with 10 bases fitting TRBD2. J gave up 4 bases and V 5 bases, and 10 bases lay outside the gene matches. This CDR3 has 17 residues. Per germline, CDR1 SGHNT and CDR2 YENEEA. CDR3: CASSPGRASGSTGELFF. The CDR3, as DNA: TGTGCCAGCAGCCCTGGTAGGGCTAGCGGGAGCACCGGGGAGCTGTTTTTT.

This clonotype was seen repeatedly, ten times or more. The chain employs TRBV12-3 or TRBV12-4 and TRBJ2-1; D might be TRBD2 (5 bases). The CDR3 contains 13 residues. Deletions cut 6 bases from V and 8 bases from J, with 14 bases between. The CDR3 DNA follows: TGTGCCAGCAGCCCAGACTGGACTTATGAGCAGTTCTTC. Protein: CASSPDWTYEQFF.

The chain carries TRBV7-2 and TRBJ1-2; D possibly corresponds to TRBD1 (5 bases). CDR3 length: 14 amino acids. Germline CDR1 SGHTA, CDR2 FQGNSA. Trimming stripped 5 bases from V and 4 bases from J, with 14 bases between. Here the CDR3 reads CASSRGVGVYGYTF. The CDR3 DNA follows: TGTGCCAGCAGCCGTGGGGTGGGGGTCTATGGCTACACCTTC.

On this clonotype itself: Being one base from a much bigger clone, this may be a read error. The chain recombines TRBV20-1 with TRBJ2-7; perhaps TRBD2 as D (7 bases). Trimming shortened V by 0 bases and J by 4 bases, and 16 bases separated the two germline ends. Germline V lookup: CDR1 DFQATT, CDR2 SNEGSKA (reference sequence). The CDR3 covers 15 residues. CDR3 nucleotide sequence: TGCAGTGCTAGAGATGAGGGGGGGGCAAGGTACGAGCAGTACTTC. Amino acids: CSARDEGGARYEQYF.

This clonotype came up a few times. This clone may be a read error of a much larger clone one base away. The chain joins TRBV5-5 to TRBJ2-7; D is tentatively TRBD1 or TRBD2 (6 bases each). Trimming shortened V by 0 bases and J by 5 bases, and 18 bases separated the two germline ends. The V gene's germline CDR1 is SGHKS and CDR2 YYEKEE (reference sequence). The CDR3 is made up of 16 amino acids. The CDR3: CASSLGGATLYNEQYF. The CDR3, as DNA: TGTGCCAGCAGCTTGGGGGGGGCGACCCTCTACAACGAGCAGTACTTC.

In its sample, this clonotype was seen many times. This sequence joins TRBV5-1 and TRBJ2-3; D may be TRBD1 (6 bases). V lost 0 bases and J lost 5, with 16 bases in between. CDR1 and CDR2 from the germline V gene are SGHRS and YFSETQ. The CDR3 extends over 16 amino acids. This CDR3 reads CASSLEARGAQDTQYF. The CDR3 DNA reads TGCGCCAGCAGCTTGGAGGCCAGGGGTGCACAAGATACGCAGTATTTT.

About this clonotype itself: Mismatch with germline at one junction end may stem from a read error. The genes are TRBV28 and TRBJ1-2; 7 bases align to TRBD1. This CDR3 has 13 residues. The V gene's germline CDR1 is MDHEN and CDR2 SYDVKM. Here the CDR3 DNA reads TGTGCCAGCACTTTTGGACAGGACTATGGCTGCACCTTC. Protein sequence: CASTFGQDYGCTF.

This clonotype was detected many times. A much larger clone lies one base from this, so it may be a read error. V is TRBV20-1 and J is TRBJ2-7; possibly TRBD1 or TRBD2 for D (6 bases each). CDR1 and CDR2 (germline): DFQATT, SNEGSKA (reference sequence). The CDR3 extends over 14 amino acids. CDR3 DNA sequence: TGCAGTGCTAGTTCGGGGGCCAGCTCCTCCGAGCAGTACTTC. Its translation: CSASSGASSSEQYF.

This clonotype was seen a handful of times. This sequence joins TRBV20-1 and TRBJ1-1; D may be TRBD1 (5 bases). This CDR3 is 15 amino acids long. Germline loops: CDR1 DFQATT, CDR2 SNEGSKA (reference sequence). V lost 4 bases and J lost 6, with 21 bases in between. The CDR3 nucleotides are TGCAGTGCTATCGAAGGAGGGGCGATTTTGGCTGAAGCTTTCTTT. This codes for CSAIEGGAILAEAFF.

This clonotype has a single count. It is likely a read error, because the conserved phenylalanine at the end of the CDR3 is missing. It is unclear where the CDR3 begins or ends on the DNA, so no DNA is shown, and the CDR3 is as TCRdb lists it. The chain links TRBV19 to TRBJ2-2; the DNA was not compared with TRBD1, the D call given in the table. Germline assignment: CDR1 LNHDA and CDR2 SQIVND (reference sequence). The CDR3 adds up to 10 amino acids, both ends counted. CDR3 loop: CASSIRTAQV.

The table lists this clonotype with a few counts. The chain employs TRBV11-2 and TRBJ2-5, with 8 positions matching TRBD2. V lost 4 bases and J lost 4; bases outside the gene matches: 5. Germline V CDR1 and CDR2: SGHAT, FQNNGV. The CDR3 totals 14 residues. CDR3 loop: CASSSGGATETQYF. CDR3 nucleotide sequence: TGTGCCAGCAGCTCCGGGGGGGCGACAGAGACCCAGTACTTC.

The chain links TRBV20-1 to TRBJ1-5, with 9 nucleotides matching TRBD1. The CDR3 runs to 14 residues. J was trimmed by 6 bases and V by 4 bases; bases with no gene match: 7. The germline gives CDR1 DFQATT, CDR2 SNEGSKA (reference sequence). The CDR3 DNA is TGCAGTGCTAAGGGGGGACAGGGAGCTCAGCCCCAGCATTTT. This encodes CSAKGGQGAQPQHF.

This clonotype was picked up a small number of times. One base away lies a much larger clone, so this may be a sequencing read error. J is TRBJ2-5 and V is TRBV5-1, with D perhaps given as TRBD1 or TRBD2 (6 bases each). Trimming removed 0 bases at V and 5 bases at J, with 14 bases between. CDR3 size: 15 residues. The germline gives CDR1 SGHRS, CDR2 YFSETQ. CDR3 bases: TGCGCCAGCAGCTTGGCCTGGGCGGGACACGAGACCCAGTACTTC. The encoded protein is CASSLAWAGHETQYF.

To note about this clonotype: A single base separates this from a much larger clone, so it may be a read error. This chain's CDR3 is CASSDSGNYGYTF. For the CDR3, the DNA is TGTGCCAGCAGTGACAGTGGAAACTATGGCTACACCTTC. The gene calls are TRBV2 and TRBJ1-2; D is undetermined. The V end was cut by 3 bases, the J end by 2 bases, with 7 bases between. The CDR3 has 13 residues. The V gene's germline CDR1 is SNHLY and CDR2 FYNNEI.

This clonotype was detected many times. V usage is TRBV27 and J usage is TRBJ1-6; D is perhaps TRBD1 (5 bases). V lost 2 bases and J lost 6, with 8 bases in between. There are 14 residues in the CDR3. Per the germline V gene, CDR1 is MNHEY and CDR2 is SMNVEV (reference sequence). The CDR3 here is CASSLDRSNSPLHF. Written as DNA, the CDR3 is TGTGCCAGCAGTTTAGACAGAAGTAATTCACCCCTCCACTTT.